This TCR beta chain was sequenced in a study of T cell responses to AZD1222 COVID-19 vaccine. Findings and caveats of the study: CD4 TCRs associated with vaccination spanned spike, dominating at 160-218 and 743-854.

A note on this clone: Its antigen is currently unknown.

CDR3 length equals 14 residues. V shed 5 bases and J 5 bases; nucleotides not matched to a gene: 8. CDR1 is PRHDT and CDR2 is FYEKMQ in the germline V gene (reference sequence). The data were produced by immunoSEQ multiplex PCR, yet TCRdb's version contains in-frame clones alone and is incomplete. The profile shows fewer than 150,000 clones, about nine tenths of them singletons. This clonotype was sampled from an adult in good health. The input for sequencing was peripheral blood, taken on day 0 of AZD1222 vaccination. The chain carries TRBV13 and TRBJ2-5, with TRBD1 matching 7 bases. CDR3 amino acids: CASSTRDRGETQYF. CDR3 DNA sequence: TGTGCCAGCAGCACCCGGGACAGAGGGGAGACCCAGTACTTC.